Listed below are T cell receptor beta chains from one sample, sequenced in a study of control samples from healthy donors and cancer patients. TCRdb keeps only in-frame clones here, not all; method: immunoSEQ multiplex PCR. Among about 130,000 clones listed, approximately 90% were seen once. The sample taken for sequencing was blood. The receptors come from a man aged 35-49 years in good health. Both conserved end residues are part of each CDR3. A D gene is named only where the DNA matches it firmly. Only part of the rows carry a size: once, few, many, or a class if the clone is expanded.

j_gene | abundance | v_gene | d_gene | CDR3nt | CDR3aa
TRBJ1-2 | few | TRBV6-1 | . | TGTGCCAGCAGTGAAAGGCCCGATGGTGGGTATGGCTACACCTTC | CASSERPDGGYGYTF
TRBJ1-1 | . | TRBV6-1 | . | TGTGCCAGCAGTGAACCCGTGAGTCTAAGGGCTGGAGCTTTCTTT | CASSEPVSLRAGAFF
TRBJ2-1 | . | TRBV27 | TRBD2 | TGTGCCAGCAGTCGTATAGCGGGGGCAATGATAAATGAGCAGTTCTTC | CASSRIAGAMINEQFF
TRBJ1-6 | . | TRBV6-5 | . | TGTGCCAGCACCGAGGGGATCTCCTATAATTCACCCCTCCACTTT | CASTEGISYNSPLHF
TRBJ2-3 | . | TRBV9 | . | TGTGCCAGCAGCGTAGCGGGCAGAACAGATACGCAGTATTTT | CASSVAGRTDTQYF
TRBJ2-7 | . | TRBV19 | TRBD2 | TGTGCCAGTAGTACCGGTTTCGGGGGGGAGTACGAGCAGTACTTC | CASSTGFGGEYEQYF
TRBJ1-3 | . | TRBV19 | . | TGTGCCAGTAGTATAAAGAGATATGGAAACACCATATATTTT | CASSIKRYGNTIYF
TRBJ2-7 | . | TRBV24-1 | . | TGTGCCACCAGTGACCCCTACTCCTACGAGCAGTACTTC | CATSDPYSYEQYF
TRBJ2-3 | . | TRBV9 | TRBD2 | TGTGCCAGCAGCGTAGAGACGGGGGGGGCCACAGATACGCAGTATTTT | CASSVETGGATDTQYF
TRBJ2-3 | few | TRBV7-6 | . | TGTGCCAGCAGCTTAGGAATCCGAGATACGCAGTATTTT | CASSLGIRDTQYF
TRBJ2-7 | . | TRBV4-2 | TRBD2 | TGTGCCAGCAGGCAAGAGCACACTAGCGCGTCCGAGCAGTACTTC | CASRQEHTSASEQYF
TRBJ2-5 | . | TRBV7-9 | . | TGTGCCAGCAGCTCGAGTGGGTTCGAGACCCAGTACTTC | CASSSSGFETQYF
TRBJ2-3 | . | TRBV7-2 | . | TGTGCCAGCAGCAGGGGCCGCCAGGGTACGCAGTATTTT | CASSRGRQGTQYF
TRBJ1-1 | once | TRBV6-5 | TRBD1 | TGTGCCACCAGACAGGGATTCACTGAAGCTTTCTTT | CATRQGFTEAFF
TRBJ2-7 | . | TRBV18 | . | TGTGCCAGCTCAAAACAGGGGGGGTTCTACGAGCAGTACTTC | CASSKQGGFYEQYF
TRBJ1-1 | . | TRBV9 | . | TGTGCCAGCAGCGTAAATAACAGGAACACTGAAGCTTTCTTT | CASSVNNRNTEAFF
TRBJ1-2 | . | TRBV6-1 | . | TGTGCCAGCAGTGAAGCGGCGGGGGCAGGCTATGGCTACACCTTC | CASSEAAGAGYGYTF
TRBJ2-7 | . | TRBV11-2 | TRBD1 | TGTGCCAGCAGCTTGAAGGCAGGGGGTTTGTACGAGCAGTACTTC | CASSLKAGGLYEQYF
TRBJ1-1 | few | TRBV7-3 | . | TGTGCCAGCAGCTTAACCGAGTGGACTGAAGCTTTCTTT | CASSLTEWTEAFF
TRBJ2-3 | . | TRBV7-7 | TRBD2 | TGTGCTAGCAGCTTAGGTCGGAGACTAGCAGAAACAGATACGCAGTATTTT | CASSLGRRLAETDTQYF
TRBJ1-1 | . | TRBV30 | . | TGTGCCTGGAGTTATGGGGCGGGAACTGAAGCTTTCTTT | CAWSYGAGTEAFF
TRBJ2-4 | . | TRBV11-2 | . | TGTGCCAGCAGCCAAACAGGGGGGGCGAAAGACAAAAACATTCAGTACTTC | CASSQTGGAKDKNIQYF
TRBJ2-5 | . | TRBV5-1 | TRBD1 | TGCGCCAGCAGCACCGGACAGGTCCAAGAGACCCAGTACTTC | CASSTGQVQETQYF
TRBJ2-3 | . | TRBV6-5 | TRBD1 | TGTGCCAGCACCCTGGGACAGGACACAGATACGCAGTATTTT | CASTLGQDTDTQYF
TRBJ1-4 | few | TRBV30 | . | TGTGCCTGGAGTAAAGGGGCAACTAATGAAAAACTGTTTTTT | CAWSKGATNEKLFF
TRBJ1-1 | once | TRBV4-1 | . | TGCGCCAGCAGCCAAGAGAGGGACTCCCGCACTGAAGCTTTCTTT | CASSQERDSRTEAFF
TRBJ2-7 | . | TRBV19 | TRBD1 | TGTGCCAGTAGCAACTCCGGGACAGGAGGCGATTACGAGCAGTACTTC | CASSNSGTGGDYEQYF
TRBJ2-7 | . | TRBV7-3 | . | TGTGCCAGCAGTCTAGGGGGTAACTCCTACGAGCAGTACTTC | CASSLGGNSYEQYF